This TCR beta chain was sequenced in a study of T cell responses to AZD1222 COVID-19 vaccine. Study-wide results and caveats: The study found vaccine-associated CD4 TCRs spanning spike, dominant at 160-218 and 743-854. Clonal diversity may have been underestimated, and the donors were mostly white British, with more females than males. Spike-specific TCR repertoires showed rising breadth and depth after two AZD1222 doses.

V gave up 5 bases and J gave up 5 bases; unmatched junction bases: 14. Germline V gene sequence: CDR1 SEHNR, CDR2 FQNEAQ (reference sequence). The CDR3 spans 16 residues. Produced via immunoSEQ multiplex PCR; TCRdb's table is partial and in-frame only. In the table there are about 180,000 clones, around nine tenths of which are singletons. This clone came up a few times. The antigen remains undetermined. Sequencing used peripheral blood, obtained 28 days after the second AZD1222 dose. The clonotype was recovered from an adult who received the AZD1222 COVID-19 vaccine. J is TRBJ2-7 and V is TRBV7-9; TRBD1 aligns across 8 bases. CDR3 amino acids: CASSKLPGQGQDEQYF. Here the CDR3 DNA reads TGTGCCAGCAGCAAACTGCCCGGACAGGGTCAAGACGAGCAGTACTTC.